This T cell receptor (beta chain) appears in the sequencing data of a study of OX40 agonist ivuxolimab in advanced cancers. Study-level results: Low normalized T-cell clonal expansion was also seen in some nonresponders. Clonal expansion was seen in CD4+ and CD8+ blood T cells by week 6 at 0.1 to 3.0 mg/kg.

The assay was immunoSEQ multiplex PCR, and TCRdb's table has in-frame clones only and misses some. The sample carries tens of thousands of clones, 60% to 80% recorded once. The V gene's germline CDR1 is SGHTA and CDR2 FQGNSA. The CDR3 loop spans 16 amino acids. V gave up 4 bases and J gave up 8 bases; unmatched junction bases: 11. Points on this clone: The target antigen is unknown. This same CDR3 is encoded by further DNA sequences in the sample.

The starting material was CD4+ or CD8+ T cells sorted from blood, obtained in a trial of the OX40 agonist ivuxolimab. This TCR came from an adult with an advanced solid tumor such as melanoma, head and neck, liver or kidney cancer. V gene TRBV7-2 combines with J gene TRBJ1-2, with 12 bases aligning to TRBD1. The CDR3 protein is CASSSQAGQGAGGYTF. CDR3 nucleotide sequence: TGTGCCAGCAGCTCTCAGGCGGGACAGGGGGCGGGGGGCTACACCTTC.